This TCR beta chain was sequenced for a study of radiation and T cells in renal cell carcinoma. Study-wide context: Nephrectomy followed 15 Gy stereotactic body radiation by 4 weeks.

Comment on this clone: Its cognate antigen is unknown.

Overall study findings and caveats: From baseline, blood top tumor clonotypes peaked at 2 weeks post-radiation.

Time point denoted: blood 2 weeks post-SBRT. Treatment described: 15 Gy SBRT to primary tumor, nephrectomy 4 weeks later. After SBRT, blood was collected at 2 and 4 weeks, plus baseline. This renal cell carcinoma was of the clear cell type. The repertoire was sequenced with immunoSEQ multiplex PCR; TCRdb's copy has only in-frame clones and lacks some. The table records about 150,000 clones, around 90% of them present only once. The CDR3 sequence is 16 residues long. Unmatched junction bases numbered 4, after V lost 3 bases and J lost 1 base. Looked up from germline, CDR1 is SGHRS and CDR2 is YFSETQ. The chain combines TRBV5-1 with TRBJ2-5; 12 bases fit TRBD2. The sample was blood, taken from a patient whose treatment included radiotherapy and nephrectomy. The source is a woman aged 50 to 60 with renal cell carcinoma. CDR3 in amino acids: CASSYRLAGVQETQYF. The CDR3 DNA sequence: TGCGCCAGCAGCTATAGACTAGCGGGGGTCCAAGAGACCCAGTACTTC.